One TCR beta chain is described in this entry. The entry originates in a study of blood T cell repertoires in COVID-19. Across the whole study: Both acute and convalescent COVID-19 samples were obtained from the United States, Italy and Spain. PBMCs, B-cell-depleted T cells, or T cells were the source of the cDNA or gDNA that made up the material.

Germline V gene data show CDR1 as SGHRS and CDR2 as YFSETQ. V gave up 7 bases and J gave up 4 bases; unmatched junction bases: 6. This CDR3 has 15 residues. Original analysis: Amplification from reference gene primers served as the basis for estimated nucleated cell counts. Libraries were prepared by immunoSEQ multiplex PCR; TCRdb keeps only in-frame clonotypes and omits some of them. That table supplies the V and J calls and clone size; D and trimming were determined from the DNA. The sample lists some 250,000 clones; approximately 86% were seen once. The sequence derives from a woman between 25 and 40 years old who had recovered from COVID-19. What was sequenced was peripheral blood. The chain carries TRBV5-1 and TRBJ2-1, with 12 bases that match TRBD2. The CDR3 here is CASSSGLAGYNEQFF. CDR3 coding DNA: TGCGCCAGCTCATCAGGACTAGCGGGATACAATGAGCAGTTCTTC.